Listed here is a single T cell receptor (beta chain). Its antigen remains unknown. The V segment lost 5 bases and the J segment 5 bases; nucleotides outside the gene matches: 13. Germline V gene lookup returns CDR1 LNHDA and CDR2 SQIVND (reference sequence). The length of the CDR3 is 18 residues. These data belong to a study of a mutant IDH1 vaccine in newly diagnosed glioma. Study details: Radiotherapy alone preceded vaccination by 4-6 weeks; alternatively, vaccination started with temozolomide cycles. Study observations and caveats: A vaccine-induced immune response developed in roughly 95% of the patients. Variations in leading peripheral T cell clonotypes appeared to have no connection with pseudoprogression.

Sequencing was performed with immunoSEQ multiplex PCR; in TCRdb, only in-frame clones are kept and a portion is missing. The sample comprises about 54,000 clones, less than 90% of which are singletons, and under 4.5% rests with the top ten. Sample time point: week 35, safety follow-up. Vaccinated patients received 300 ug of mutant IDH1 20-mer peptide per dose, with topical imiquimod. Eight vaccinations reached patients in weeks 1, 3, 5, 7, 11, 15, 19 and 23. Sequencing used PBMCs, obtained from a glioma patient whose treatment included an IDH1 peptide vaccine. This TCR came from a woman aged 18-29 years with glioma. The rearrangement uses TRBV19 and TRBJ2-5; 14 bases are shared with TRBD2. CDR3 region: CASSPPRSGLAGVETQYF. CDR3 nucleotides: TGTGCCAGTAGTCCACCCCGGTCGGGACTAGCGGGAGTTGAGACCCAGTACTTC.